The 5 T cell receptor beta chains reported below all come from one sample, sequenced in a study of OX40 agonist ivuxolimab in advanced cancers. Libraries were prepared by immunoSEQ multiplex PCR; TCRdb keeps only in-frame clonotypes and omits some of them. The sample records tens of thousands of clones, 88% being singletons. The starting material was CD4+ or CD8+ T cells sorted from blood, obtained in a trial of the OX40 agonist ivuxolimab. The receptors come from an adult with an advanced solid tumor such as melanoma, head and neck, liver or kidney cancer.

The chain employs TRBV6-5 and TRBJ1-1, with unresolved D. Germline values: CDR1 MNHEY, CDR2 SVGAGI. Trimming shortened V by 2 bases and J by 0 bases, and 4 bases separated the two germline ends. The CDR3 extends over 13 amino acids. The CDR3 loop reads CASSYVMNTEAFF. The CDR3 bases are TGTGCCAGCAGTTACGTGATGAACACTGAAGCTTTCTTT.

This sequence joins TRBV5-1 and TRBJ2-2; 12 bases are shared with TRBD1. CDR3 length: 16 residues. CDR1 is SGHRS and CDR2 is YFSETQ in the germline V gene. V shed 4 bases, J shed 5 bases, and the junction held 6 bases outside the gene matches. CDR3 sequence reads: CASSKGQGARTGELFF. The CDR3, as DNA: TGCGCCAGCAGCAAGGGACAGGGGGCCCGAACCGGGGAGCTGTTTTTT.

The chain joins TRBV10-3 to TRBJ2-7; 8 bases map to TRBD1. The CDR3 loop spans 13 amino acids. Trimming removed 9 bases from V and 3 bases from J; junction bases left unmatched: 7. In germline, CDR1 is ENHRY, CDR2 SYGVKD. This CDR3 is CAITGQGFYEQYF. The CDR3 DNA sequence: TGTGCCATTACTGGACAGGGATTCTACGAGCAGTACTTC.

V gene TRBV7-8 combines with J gene TRBJ2-5; D gene ambiguous. The CDR3 extends over 12 amino acids. Germline CDR1 SGHVS, CDR2 FQNEAQ. Trimming removed 2 bases at V and 5 bases at J, with 6 bases between. CDR3 sequence: CASSLSGETQYF. The CDR3, as DNA: TGTGCCAGCAGCTTATCCGGGGAGACCCAGTACTTC.

The chain couples TRBV6-6 to TRBJ2-5; D possibly corresponds to TRBD2 (5 bases). The CDR3 extends over 16 amino acids. V was clipped by 10 bases and J by 1 base, with 22 bases between them. Germline lookup yields CDR1 MNHNY and CDR2 SVGAGI (reference sequence). As DNA, the CDR3 is TGTGCCACCGAGTATGAGGGTGGGATGTTCCAAGAGACCCAGTACTTC. It codes for CATEYEGGMFQETQYF.